One T cell receptor (beta chain) is described in this entry. Antigen unknown. This sample is drawn from a study of shared clonotypes between healthy human individuals. Points from the study as a whole: Sequencing of the sorted subsets was shown by rarefaction to be incomplete despite large depth. Clonotypes which were not shared had lower generation probabilities than clonotypes that all four donors shared. Sampling involved blood alone; tissue repertoires likely differ.

Measured with immunoSEQ multiplex PCR; TCRdb has only the in-frame clones, and not every one. Of roughly 2.5 million clones listed, about 92% were seen once; the top ten hold more than 0.12%. The CDR3 sequence is 15 residues long. Trimming took off 4 bases at V and 10 bases at J, with 20 bases between the two ends. Germline V gene sequence: CDR1 SGHRS, CDR2 YFSETQ. The genes are TRBV5-1 and TRBJ2-2; no clear D. The source of this sequence is a man between 18 and 29 years old in good health. The specimen sequenced was naive CD4+ T cells sorted from blood. The subset denotes: CD45RA+ positively selected. CDR3 coding DNA: TGCGCCAGCAGCACGGACCGCTCCTCACCTCAGGAGCTGTTTTTT. Encoded protein: CASSTDRSSPQELFF.